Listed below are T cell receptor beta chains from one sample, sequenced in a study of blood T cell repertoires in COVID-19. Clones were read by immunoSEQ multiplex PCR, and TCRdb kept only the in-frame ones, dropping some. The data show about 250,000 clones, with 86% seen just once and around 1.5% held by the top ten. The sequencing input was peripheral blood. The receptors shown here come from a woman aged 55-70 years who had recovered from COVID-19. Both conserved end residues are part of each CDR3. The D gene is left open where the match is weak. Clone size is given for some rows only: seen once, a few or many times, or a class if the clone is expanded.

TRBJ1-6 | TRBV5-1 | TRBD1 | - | CASSLGQGMGPLHF | TGCGCCAGCAGCTTGGGACAGGGGATGGGGCCCCTCCACTTT
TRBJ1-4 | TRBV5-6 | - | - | CASSLEVAAGNEKLFF | TGTGCCAGCAGCTTGGAGGTGGCGGCCGGTAATGAAAAACTGTTTTTT
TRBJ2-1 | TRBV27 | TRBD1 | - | CASSLPRTGNEQFF | TGTGCCAGCAGTTTACCCAGGACAGGGAATGAGCAGTTCTTC
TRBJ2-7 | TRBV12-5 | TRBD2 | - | CASARSGEWEQYF | TGTGCTAGTGCCCGTAGCGGGGAGTGGGAGCAGTACTTC
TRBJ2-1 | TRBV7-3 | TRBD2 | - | CASSTSSVGTSGGSNEQFF | TGTGCCAGCAGCACATCCTCCGTCGGGACTAGCGGGGGGTCGAATGAGCAGTTCTTC
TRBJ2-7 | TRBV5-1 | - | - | CASSLTGQWNEQYF | TGCGCCAGCAGCTTGACAGGTCAGTGGAACGAGCAGTACTTC
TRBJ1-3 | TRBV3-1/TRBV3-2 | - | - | CASSPREAGNTIYF | TGTGCCAGCAGCCCGAGGGAAGCTGGAAACACCATATATTTT
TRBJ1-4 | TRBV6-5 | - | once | CASSTAGLSGEKLFF | TGTGCCAGCAGTACCGCGGGCCTTTCGGGGGAAAAACTGTTTTTT
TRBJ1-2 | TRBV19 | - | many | CASSIDRTYGYTF | TGTGCCAGTAGTATAGACCGGACATATGGCTACACCTTC
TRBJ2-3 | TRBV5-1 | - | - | CASRRERGTDTQYF | TGCGCCAGCAGGAGGGAAAGGGGGACAGATACGCAGTATTTT
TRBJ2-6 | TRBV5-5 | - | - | CASSIGGGANVLTF | TGTGCCAGCAGCATTGGGGGCGGCGCCAACGTCCTGACTTTC
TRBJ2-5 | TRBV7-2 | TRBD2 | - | CASSSGTSGGTGTQYF | TGTGCCAGCAGCTCTGGGACTAGCGGGGGAACGGGGACCCAGTACTTC
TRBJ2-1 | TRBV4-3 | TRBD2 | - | CASSQEWGGVYEQFF | TGCGCCAGCAGCCAAGAGTGGGGGGGGGTGTATGAGCAGTTCTTC
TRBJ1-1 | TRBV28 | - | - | CATSINGDITEAFF | TGTGCCACCTCTATTAACGGGGACATCACTGAAGCTTTCTTT
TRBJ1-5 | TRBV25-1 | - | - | CASSDEYQPQHF | TGTGCCAGCAGTGATGAGTATCAGCCCCAGCATTTT
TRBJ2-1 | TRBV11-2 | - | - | CASSLDRGGWNEQFF | TGTGCCAGCAGCTTAGACAGGGGTGGATGGAATGAGCAGTTCTTC
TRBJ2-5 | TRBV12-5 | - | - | CASASGGQETQYF | TGTGCTAGTGCCTCTGGGGGGCAAGAGACCCAGTACTTC
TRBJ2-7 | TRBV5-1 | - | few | CASSFVASGYEQYF | TGCGCCAGCAGCTTTGTAGCCAGTGGCTACGAGCAGTACTTC
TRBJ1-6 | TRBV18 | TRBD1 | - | CASSPSDRDNSPLHF | TGTGCCAGCTCACCATCGGACAGGGACAATTCACCCCTCCACTTT
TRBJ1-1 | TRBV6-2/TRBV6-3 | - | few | CASSYSGRNTEAFF | TGTGCCAGCAGTTATTCTGGGAGGAACACTGAAGCTTTCTTT
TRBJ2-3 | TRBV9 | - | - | CASSIGRDSTDTQYF | TGTGCCAGCAGCATCGGGCGGGATAGCACAGATACGCAGTATTTT
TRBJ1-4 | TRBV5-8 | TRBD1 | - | CASSWGQGYEKLFF | TGTGCCAGCAGCTGGGGACAGGGGTATGAAAAACTGTTTTTT
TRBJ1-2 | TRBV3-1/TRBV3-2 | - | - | CASSQVGDYGYTF | TGTGCCAGCAGCCAAGTAGGGGATTATGGCTACACCTTC
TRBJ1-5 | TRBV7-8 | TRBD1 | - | CASTLDRVGNQPQHF | TGTGCCAGCACGCTTGACAGGGTGGGCAATCAGCCCCAGCATTTT
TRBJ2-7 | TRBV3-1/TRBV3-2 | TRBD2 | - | CASSPRLAGFSSYEQYF | TGTGCCAGCAGCCCACGGCTAGCGGGCTTTAGCTCCTACGAGCAGTACTTC
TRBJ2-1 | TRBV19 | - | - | CASSIAGALANEQFF | TGTGCCAGTAGTATAGCAGGGGCTCTGGCCAATGAGCAGTTCTTC
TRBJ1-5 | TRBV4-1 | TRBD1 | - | CASSQPGQGAYQPQHF | TGCGCCAGCAGCCAGCCCGGACAGGGGGCATATCAGCCCCAGCATTTT
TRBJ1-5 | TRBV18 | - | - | CASSPSGSSNQPQHF | TGTGCCAGCTCACCCTCGGGGAGTAGCAATCAGCCCCAGCATTTT
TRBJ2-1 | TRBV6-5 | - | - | CASSYSIGNNEQFF | TGTGCCAGCAGTTACTCGATCGGGAACAATGAGCAGTTCTTC
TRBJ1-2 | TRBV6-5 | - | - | CATSVGPRGGYTF | TGTGCCACATCTGTTGGGCCTCGGGGTGGCTACACCTTC
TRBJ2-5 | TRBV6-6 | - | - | CASTSQAKETQYF | TGTGCCAGCACCAGCCAGGCAAAAGAGACCCAGTACTTC
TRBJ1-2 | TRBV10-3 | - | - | CAISSRVYGYTF | TGTGCCATCAGCTCGAGGGTCTATGGCTACACCTTC
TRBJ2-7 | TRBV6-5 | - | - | CASSYLGFTVNYEQYF | TGTGCCAGCAGTTACCTAGGCTTTACCGTTAACTACGAGCAGTACTTC